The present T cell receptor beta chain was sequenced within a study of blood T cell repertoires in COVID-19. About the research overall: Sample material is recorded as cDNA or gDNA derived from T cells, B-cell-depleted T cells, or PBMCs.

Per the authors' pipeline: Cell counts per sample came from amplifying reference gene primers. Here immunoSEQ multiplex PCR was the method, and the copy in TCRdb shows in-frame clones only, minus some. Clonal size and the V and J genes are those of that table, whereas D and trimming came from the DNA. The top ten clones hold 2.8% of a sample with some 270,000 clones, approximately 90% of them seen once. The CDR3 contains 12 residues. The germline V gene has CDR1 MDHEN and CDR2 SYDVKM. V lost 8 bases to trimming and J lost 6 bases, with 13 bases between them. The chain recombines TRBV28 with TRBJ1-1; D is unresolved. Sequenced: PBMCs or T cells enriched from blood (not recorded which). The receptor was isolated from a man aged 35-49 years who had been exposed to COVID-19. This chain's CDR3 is CASSVRRAEAFF. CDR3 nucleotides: TGTGCCAGCTCTGTTAGGCGGGCTGAAGCTTTCTTT.